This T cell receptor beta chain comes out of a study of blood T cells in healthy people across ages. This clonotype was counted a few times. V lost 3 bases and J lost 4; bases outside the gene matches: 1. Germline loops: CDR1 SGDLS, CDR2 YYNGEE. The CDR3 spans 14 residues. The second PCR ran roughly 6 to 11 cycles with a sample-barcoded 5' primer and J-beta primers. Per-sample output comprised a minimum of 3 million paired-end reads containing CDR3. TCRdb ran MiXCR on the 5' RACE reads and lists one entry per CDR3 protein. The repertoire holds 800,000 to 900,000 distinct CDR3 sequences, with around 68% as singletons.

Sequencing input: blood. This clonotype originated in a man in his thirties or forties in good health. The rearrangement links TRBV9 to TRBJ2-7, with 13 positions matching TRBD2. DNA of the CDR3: TGTGCCAGCAGCGCACTAGCGGGGGGGTACGAGCAGTACTTC. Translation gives CASSALAGGYEQYF. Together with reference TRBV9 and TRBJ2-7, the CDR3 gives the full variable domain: DSGVTQTPKHLITATGQRVTLRCSPRSGDLSVYWYQQSLDQGLQFLIQYYNGEERAKGNILERFSAQQFPDLHSELNLSSLELGDSALYFCASSALAGGYEQYFGPGTRLTVT.